This TCR beta chain comes out of a study of blood T cell repertoires in COVID-19. Study in general: Samples representing acute and convalescent COVID-19 were sourced from the United States, Italy and Spain.

This CDR3 spans 17 amino acids. Looked up from germline, CDR1 is MNHNS and CDR2 is SASEGT. Deletions cut 4 bases from V and 0 bases from J, with 17 bases between. Authors' methods: The assay estimated nucleated cells by amplifying reference gene primers. TCRdb's table, derived via immunoSEQ multiplex PCR, lists solely in-frame clones and lacks some. V, J and clone size reflect that table, while D and trimming were determined from the DNA. The sample yields about 54,000 clones, over 80% seen once. The gene calls are TRBV6-1 and TRBJ2-3; weak D call: TRBD1 (6 bases). The sequencing sample was made of peripheral blood. The receptor comes from a woman aged 55-70 years with acute or convalescent COVID-19. The CDR3 spells CASSGPSGHGSTDTQYF. CDR3 nucleotides: TGTGCCAGCAGTGGGCCATCGGGACACGGTAGCACAGATACGCAGTATTTT.